The clone carrying this TCR beta chain occurred once. Its antigen is unknown. The sample belongs to a study of T cells in localized non-small cell lung cancer. Study-level points and caveats: Longer overall survival accompanied higher blood T cell density.

Libraries were prepared by immunoSEQ multiplex PCR; TCRdb keeps only in-frame clonotypes and omits some of them. The top ten hold approximately 1.5% of the sample, which has under 150,000 clones, around 89% seen once. V gave up 4 bases and J gave up 0 bases, with 3 bases separating them. CDR1 is MNHNS and CDR2 is SASEGT in the germline V gene. This CDR3 contains 12 residues. This chain joins TRBV6-1 and TRBJ1-1; D remains unclear. The receptor was derived from a female donor at least 60 years old with stage I lung adenocarcinoma. The sample here was peripheral blood, taken before any cancer treatment. The CDR3 sequence is CASSVLNTEAFF. The CDR3 DNA follows: TGTGCCAGCAGTGTCCTGAACACTGAAGCTTTCTTT.